This T cell receptor (beta chain) was recovered during a study of regulatory T cells. Study-level points and caveats: Hydrophobic residues at CDR3 positions 6 and 7 were enriched in conventional CD4+ T cells of CD3G-deficient patients. Skewed V and J usage and few unique V-J pairs marked patient repertoires, most in Tregs.

Patients aged 2 to 39 years had fewer naive T cells. Sorting split CD4+ cells into CD25-high CD127-low Tregs and CD25-low CD127-high conventional T cells. Primers: 52 TRBV forward and 13 TRBJ reverse. Clones were read by immunoSEQ multiplex PCR, and TCRdb kept only the in-frame ones, dropping some. Of about 15,000 clones detected, roughly 88% appear once; the ten largest clones hold around 8%. To note about this clone: Its antigen is unidentified.

The TCR was taken from a person aged 25 to 39 with CD3G deficiency. Sequencing input: conventional CD4+ T cells sorted from blood.

The CDR3 DNA is TGTGCCAGCAAACCGACAGGAGGTTCCTACGAGCAGTACTTC. It yields the protein CASKPTGGSYEQYF. The chain combines TRBV6-1 with TRBJ2-5; D perhaps matches TRBD1 (6 bases). TRBJ2-7 matches the DNA end more closely, so the J call is doubtful. This CDR3 contains 14 residues. Germline lookup yields CDR1 MNHNS and CDR2 SASEGT.